Following are 31 T cell receptor beta chains from one sample sequenced in a study of cytotoxic CD8 clonotypes in ibrutinib-treated CLL. The data were produced by immunoSEQ multiplex PCR, yet TCRdb's version contains in-frame clones alone and is incomplete. Here the sample spans tens of thousands of clones, approximately 71% being singletons. The material sequenced was PBMCs, taken after 12 months of ibrutinib treatment. The receptor source for this set is a human donor with chronic lymphocytic leukemia.

V and J are TRBV28 and TRBJ2-3; TRBD2 aligns across 15 bases. Germline CDR1 reads MDHEN; CDR2 reads SYDVKM. V lost 4 bases to trimming and J lost 3 bases; unmatched junction nucleotides: 8. The CDR3 has 18 amino acids. CDR3 bases: TGTGCCAGCAGTTCTGGGACTAGCGGGAGGTCTTATACAGATACGCAGTATTTT. Translation gives CASSSGTSGRSYTDTQYF.

The rearrangement links TRBV14 to TRBJ2-7; D is unclear. The CDR3 runs to 11 residues. Germline values: CDR1 SGHDN, CDR2 FVKESK. The ends were cut back, 5 bases at V and 4 bases at J, with 6 bases in the middle. CDR3 loop: CASSFRYEQYF. The DNA for the CDR3 is TGTGCCAGCAGCTTCAGATACGAGCAGTACTTC.

The chain has TRBV9 and TRBJ2-3; 10 bases line up with TRBD2. CDR1 is SGDLS, CDR2 YYNGEE, per germline. The V gene end was trimmed by 3 bases and the J gene end by 2 bases; junction bases not matched to a gene: 12. This CDR3 contains 18 residues. In DNA, the CDR3 is TGTGCCAGCAGCGACGGAGATCAGCGGGGGGGATTCACAGATACGCAGTATTTT. Translated: CASSDGDQRGGFTDTQYF.

V and J are TRBV11-3 and TRBJ2-1; 8 bases match TRBD2. CDR1 and CDR2 from the germline V gene are SGHNT and YENEEA. Trimming at V came to 5 bases and at J to 8 bases, leaving 11 bases not matched to a gene. The CDR3 has 15 residues. CDR3: CASSPRTAGVDEQFF. CDR3 nucleotides: TGTGCCAGCAGCCCTCGGACAGCGGGAGTAGATGAGCAGTTCTTC.

The chain carries TRBV11-2 and TRBJ2-7, with TRBD1 identical over 9 bases. CDR3 length equals 14 residues. V gave up 4 bases and J gave up 3 bases; unmatched junction bases: 4. CDR1 and CDR2 from the germline V gene are SGHAT and FQNNGV. The CDR3 protein is CASSYHRGLYEQYF. Written as DNA, the CDR3 is TGTGCCAGCAGCTACCACAGGGGGCTCTACGAGCAGTACTTC.

In this sample, this clone turned up once. This chain connects TRBV5-5 to TRBJ2-3; D not resolved. The V end lost 1 base, the J end lost 2 bases, and 5 bases lay between the germline ends. There are 13 residues in the CDR3. The germline CDR1 and CDR2 sequences are SGHKS and YYEKEE (reference sequence). In nucleotides, the CDR3 is TGTGCCAGCAGCTTGAGCGACACAGATACGCAGTATTTT. It yields the protein CASSLSDTDTQYF. Full variable domain (rest looked up from reference TRBV5-5 and TRBJ2-3): DAGVTQSPTHLIKTRGQQVTLRCSPISGHKSVSWYQQVLGQGPQFIFQYYEKEERGRGNFPDRFSARQFPNYSSELNVNALLLGDSALYLCASSLSDTDTQYFGPGTRLTVL.

This clone was seen a few times. The chain couples TRBV15 to TRBJ1-5; TRBD1 might be the D (6 bases). The CDR3 has 15 amino acids. CDR1 is LNHNV, CDR2 YYDKDF, per germline (reference sequence). The V and J ends lost 3 bases and 7 bases respectively, with 16 bases between them. The CDR3 reads CATSSGTSLVQPQHF. CDR3 nucleotide sequence: TGTGCCACCAGCAGCGGGACATCTCTCGTACAGCCCCAGCATTTT.

The chain joins TRBV5-4 to TRBJ2-5, with D unclear. With 3 bases removed from V and 2 bases from J, the gap between germline ends came to 11 bases. The CDR3 is 14 amino acids. The V gene's germline CDR1 is SGHNT and CDR2 YYREEE (reference sequence). Written as DNA, the CDR3 is TGTGCCAGCAGCTCGGCCGTTCTTCAAGAGACCCAGTACTTC. Amino acids: CASSSAVLQETQYF.

V gene TRBV2 combines with J gene TRBJ2-7, with unresolved D. Trimming took off 4 bases at V and 3 bases at J, with 13 bases between the two ends. The CDR3 has 14 amino acids. Germline CDR1 reads SNHLY; CDR2 reads FYNNEI. The CDR3 loop reads CASSVAATIYEQYF. Here the CDR3 DNA reads TGTGCCAGCAGTGTGGCGGCTACCATCTACGAGCAGTACTTC.

This chain connects TRBV9 to TRBJ2-7, with D perhaps TRBD1 (6 bases). The germline V and J ends were trimmed by 4 bases and 0 bases, with 11 bases remaining between them. CDR3 length: 14 amino acids. Germline-derived CDR1 and CDR2 are SGDLS and YYNGEE. CDR3 sequence reads: CASSYTGSSYEQYF. The CDR3 DNA reads TGTGCCAGCAGCTACACAGGGTCCTCCTACGAGCAGTACTTC.

The chain recombines TRBV18 with TRBJ2-1; D is perhaps TRBD1 or TRBD2 (5 bases each). V was shortened by 5 bases and J by 8 bases, with 22 bases between the two germline ends. The CDR3 loop spans 16 amino acids. Germline V gene lookup returns CDR1 KGHSH and CDR2 LQKENI. CDR3 nucleotides: TGTGCCAGCTCATCAAACGGGGCAGGGCAGACCGATGAGCAGTTCTTC. It codes for CASSSNGAGQTDEQFF. Combining the CDR3 with reference TRBV18 and TRBJ2-1 gives the whole variable domain NAGVMQNPRHLVRRRGQEARLRCSPMKGHSHVYWYRQLPEEGLKFMVYLQKENIIDESGMPKERFSAEFPKEGPSILRIQQVVRGDSAAYFCASSSNGAGQTDEQFFGPGTRLTVL.

The rearrangement joins TRBV9 to TRBJ1-1; 7 bases agree with TRBD1. Per germline, CDR1 SGDLS and CDR2 YYNGEE. CDR3 length: 15 residues. The V and J ends lost 4 bases and 5 bases, in that order; junction bases with no gene match: 11. CDR3 nucleotide sequence: TGTGCCAGCAGCTCTCAGACAGGGCTAAAAACTGAAGCTTTCTTT. It yields the protein CASSSQTGLKTEAFF.

The chain joins TRBV5-6 to TRBJ2-5; D gene unclear. The CDR3 length is 12 residues. Trimming cost V 2 bases and J 2 bases, with 4 bases left between them. The germline gives CDR1 SGHDT, CDR2 YYEEEE. The CDR3 nucleotides are TGTGCCAGCAGCTTTGAGCAAGAGACCCAGTACTTC. As protein: CASSFEQETQYF.

This sequence joins TRBV5-1 and TRBJ2-5; TRBD1 agrees at 9 bases. The end of the DNA fits TRBJ2-7 better, so the J call may be wrong. The CDR3 is 15 residues long. Germline V lookup: CDR1 SGHRS, CDR2 YFSETQ. CDR3: CASSQDGQGLYEQYF. The CDR3 coding sequence is TGCGCCAGCAGCCAAGATGGACAGGGGTTGTACGAGCAGTACTTC.

The rearrangement joins TRBV7-3 to TRBJ1-6; the match to TRBD1 covers 9 bases. The CDR3 sequence is 17 residues long. Losses at the gene ends were 0 bases for V and 7 bases for J; bases not matched to a gene: 7. The germline V gene encodes CDR1 SGHTA and CDR2 FQGTGA. This chain's CDR3 is CASSLTGQGFGNSPLHF. In DNA, the CDR3 is TGTGCCAGCAGCTTAACGGGACAGGGTTTTGGAAATTCACCCCTCCACTTT. Supplemented by reference TRBV7-3 and TRBJ1-6, the full variable domain reads GAGVSQTPSNKVTEKGKYVELRCDPISGHTALYWYRQSLGQGPEFLIYFQGTGAADDSGLPNDRFFAVRPEGSVSTLKIQRTERGDSAVYLCASSLTGQGFGNSPLHFGNGTRLTVT.

The chain couples TRBV6-5 to TRBJ2-7; the D gene could be TRBD1 or TRBD2 (6 bases each). Germline loops: CDR1 MNHEY, CDR2 SVGAGI. With 0 bases removed from V and 4 bases from J, the gap between germline ends came to 10 bases. The CDR3 spans 14 residues. The CDR3 loop reads CASSYSRGAYEQYF. Written as DNA, the CDR3 is TGTGCCAGCAGTTACTCGAGGGGGGCATACGAGCAGTACTTC.

This chain links TRBV7-2 with TRBJ2-7; TRBD2 agrees at 10 bases. CDR1 SGHTA and CDR2 FQGNSA come from the germline V gene. This CDR3 has 16 amino acids. The V and J ends lost 4 bases and 3 bases, in that order; junction bases with no gene match: 9. CDR3 residues: CASSSGSSGRLYEQYF. DNA for the CDR3: TGTGCCAGCAGCTCCGGCTCTAGCGGGAGACTCTACGAGCAGTACTTC.

V usage is TRBV18 and J usage is TRBJ2-5, with unresolved D. The CDR3 covers 12 residues. Looked up from germline, CDR1 is KGHSH and CDR2 is LQKENI. Trimming took off 2 bases at V and 7 bases at J, with 8 bases between the two ends. CDR3 sequence: CASSPNAGTQYF. As DNA, the CDR3 is TGTGCCAGCTCACCAAATGCTGGGACCCAGTACTTC.

In nucleotides, the CDR3 is TGTGCCAGCAGGAGACAGGGCCGGAACACCAAAAACATTCAGTACTTC. Its protein is CASRRQGRNTKNIQYF. The chain employs TRBV2 and TRBJ2-4; TRBD1 matches 7 bases. The trim removed 6 bases at V and 2 bases at J, leaving 10 bases unmatched. The CDR3 runs 16 residues. CDR1 is SNHLY and CDR2 is FYNNEI in the germline V gene.

The chain uses TRBV9 and TRBJ2-7; possibly TRBD1 for D (5 bases). Germline-derived CDR1 and CDR2 are SGDLS and YYNGEE. The CDR3 runs 13 residues. The V gene lost 4 bases and the J gene lost 5 bases, with 13 bases spanning the gap. CDR3 sequence: CASSNPTEHEQYF. The CDR3 DNA is TGTGCCAGCAGCAATCCGACAGAACACGAGCAGTACTTC. Filled out from reference TRBV9 and TRBJ2-7, the complete variable domain reads DSGVTQTPKHLITATGQRVTLRCSPRSGDLSVYWYQQSLDQGLQFLIQYYNGEERAKGNILERFSAQQFPDLHSELNLSSLELGDSALYFCASSNPTEHEQYFGPGTRLTVT.

The J gene is TRBJ1-1, the V gene TRBV27; no reliable D call. V lost 2 bases and J 1 base, leaving 8 bases between the germline ends. CDR1 MNHEY and CDR2 SMNVEV come from the germline V gene (reference sequence). CDR3 length: 14 amino acids. CDR3 region: CASSLGIRNTEAFF. Here the CDR3 DNA reads TGTGCCAGCAGTTTAGGTATCCGGAACACTGAAGCTTTCTTT.

The chain employs TRBV11-2 and TRBJ2-7; tentative D call: TRBD2 (6 bases). CDR1 and CDR2 from the germline V gene are SGHAT and FQNNGV. V was shortened by 6 bases and J by 11 bases, with 20 bases between the two germline ends. The CDR3 contains 13 residues. CDR3 sequence reads: CASSSLGTFQKYF. The CDR3 nucleotides are TGTGCCAGCAGTTCGCTAGGGACTTTCCAGAAGTACTTC.

This clone showed up just a few times. This chain joins TRBV19 and TRBJ1-2; a weak D match, TRBD1 (5 bases). The germline V and J ends were trimmed by 6 bases and 0 bases, with 11 bases remaining between them. There are 14 residues in the CDR3. The germline V gene encodes CDR1 LNHDA and CDR2 SQIVND (reference sequence). The CDR3 DNA reads as TGTGCCAGTAGGAGGGACGACTCTAACTATGGCTACACCTTC. Encoded protein: CASRRDDSNYGYTF.

This chain links TRBV7-6 with TRBJ2-2; 8 bases map to TRBD1. In germline, CDR1 is SGHVS, CDR2 FNYEAQ. This CDR3 is 16 amino acids long. The trim removed 2 bases at V and 0 bases at J, leaving 2 bases unmatched. DNA for the CDR3: TGTGCCAGCAGCTTACAACAGGGGGCGAACACCGGGGAGCTGTTTTTT. Amino acid sequence: CASSLQQGANTGELFF.

The chain is built from TRBV25-1 and TRBJ1-5, with D tentatively TRBD1 (5 bases). The germline V gene has CDR1 MGHDK and CDR2 SYGVNS. This CDR3 has 13 residues. The V and J ends lost 3 bases and 13 bases respectively, with 16 bases between them. Here the CDR3 reads CASSDSTTGPQHF. CDR3 sequence (DNA): TGTGCCAGCAGTGATTCCACCACGGGACCTCAGCATTTT. Looking up the rest from reference TRBV25-1 and TRBJ1-5 gives the full variable domain: EADIYQTPRYLVIGTGKKITLECSQTMGHDKMYWYQQDPGMELHLIHYSYGVNSTEKGDLSSESTVSRIRTEHFPLTLESARPSHTSQYLCASSDSTTGPQHFGDGTRLSIL.

This clone was found once. The chain is built from TRBV6-1 and TRBJ2-1, with TRBD2 as a possible D gene (6 bases). From germline, CDR1 is MNHNS and CDR2 SASEGT. The CDR3 has 16 amino acids. V was clipped by 4 bases and J by 12 bases, with 25 bases between them. The CDR3 region has the DNA TGTGCCAGCAGTGCCCACTCTCCCGGGGGAGGTCATAGGCAGTTCTTC. This codes for CASSAHSPGGGHRQFF.

The chain couples TRBV7-9 to TRBJ2-3; 8 bases map to TRBD2. Germline CDR1 reads SEHNR; CDR2 reads FQNEAQ (reference sequence). The CDR3 runs 17 residues. The V and J ends lost 3 bases and 8 bases, in that order; junction bases with no gene match: 16. Here the CDR3 reads CASSLGASGRAPGTQYF. CDR3 sequence (DNA): TGTGCCAGCAGCTTGGGCGCGAGCGGGAGAGCCCCGGGTACGCAGTATTTT.

The chain employs TRBV5-1 and TRBJ2-1, with a possible D match to TRBD2 (5 bases). V lost 0 bases and J lost 4, with 8 bases in between. The CDR3 covers 14 residues. Per the germline V gene, CDR1 is SGHRS and CDR2 is YFSETQ. The CDR3 spells CASSLEDSYNEQFF. CDR3 coding DNA: TGCGCCAGCAGCTTGGAGGACTCGTACAATGAGCAGTTCTTC. The full variable domain, rest sourced from reference TRBV5-1 and TRBJ2-1, is KAGVTQTPRYLIKTRGQQVTLSCSPISGHRSVSWYQQTPGQGLQFLFEYFSETQRNKGNFPGRFSGRQFSNSRSEMNVSTLELGDSALYLCASSLEDSYNEQFFGPGTRLTVL.

This rearrangement joins TRBV10-3 to TRBJ1-5; D perhaps matches TRBD1 (5 bases). The CDR3 is made up of 15 amino acids. Germline CDR1 is ENHRY and CDR2 is SYGVKD. V lost 0 bases and J 4 bases, leaving 10 bases between the germline ends. The CDR3 nucleotides read TGTGCCATCAGTGAGTCGGGGGGGATGAATCAGCCCCAGCATTTT. Amino acid sequence: CAISESGGMNQPQHF.

This chain connects TRBV5-4 to TRBJ2-7; D possibly uses TRBD1 or TRBD2 (5 bases each). The CDR3 contains 16 residues. Trimming left V 0 bases short and J 0 bases short, with 13 bases between. In germline, CDR1 is SGHNT, CDR2 YYREEE (reference sequence). CDR3 sequence reads: CASSLGAGTHSYEQYF. The CDR3 DNA reads TGTGCCAGCAGCTTGGGGGCCGGGACGCACTCCTACGAGCAGTACTTC.

V usage is TRBV6-5 and J usage is TRBJ2-3, with a tentative D call TRBD2 (6 bases). Germline CDR1 reads MNHEY; CDR2 reads SVGAGI. Trimming cost V 5 bases and J 0 bases, with 9 bases left between them. This CDR3 is built from 14 residues. CDR3 sequence (DNA): TGTGCCAGCAGTCTAGCGCACAGCACAGATACGCAGTATTTT. As protein: CASSLAHSTDTQYF.